The 2 T cell receptor beta chains presented below share a single source sample, sequenced in a study of shared clonotypes between healthy human individuals. Selected positively for CCR7 and CD45RO-negative, naive CD8 cells excluded terminally differentiated effector memory CD45RA+ cells. Assay: immunoSEQ multiplex PCR; the TCRdb copy retains only in-frame clones and omits some. The sample has under 2,000,000 clones; less than 95% are singletons. Sequencing was done on a sample of naive CD8+ T cells sorted from blood. The source of these receptors is a young man in good health.

The V call is TRBV13, the J call TRBJ2-3, with unresolved D. The germline V gene encodes CDR1 PRHDT and CDR2 FYEKMQ (reference sequence). The V gene lost 0 bases and the J gene lost 5 bases, with 6 bases spanning the gap. This CDR3 is built from 13 residues. Here the CDR3 DNA reads TGTGCCAGCAGCTTAGGGAGCGAAGATACGCAGTATTTT. Its protein product is CASSLGSEDTQYF.

This chain links TRBV27 with TRBJ2-7; the D gene is possibly TRBD2 (7 bases). This CDR3 is built from 14 residues. V gave up 8 bases and J gave up 0 bases, with 14 bases separating them. Germline lookup yields CDR1 MNHEY and CDR2 SMNVEV (reference sequence). The CDR3 sequence: CASSWGGHSYEQYF. CDR3 in DNA: TGTGCCAGCTCTTGGGGGGGCCACTCCTACGAGCAGTACTTC.